The 19 T cell receptor beta chains below were found in one sample sequenced in a study of immune cell composition in non-small cell lung cancer. Profiling relied on immunoSEQ multiplex PCR, and the TCRdb table lists in-frame clones only, not all of them. In the table there are about 2,500 clones, about 74% of which are singletons. The source material was lung tumor tissue. The origin of the receptors is a human donor with non-small cell lung cancer.

The count of this clone is one. This chain uses TRBV11-2 with TRBJ2-5, with 11 nucleotides matching TRBD2. In germline, CDR1 is SGHAT, CDR2 FQNNGV. This CDR3 contains 16 residues. J lost 5 bases, V lost 3 bases, and 8 bases had no gene match. The CDR3 DNA sequence: TGTGCCAGCAGCTTGGGCTCTAGCGGGGGGCGGGAGACCCAGTACTTC. Encoded protein: CASSLGSSGGRETQYF.

The chain carries TRBV18 and TRBJ1-1; no clear D gene. The V and J ends lost 3 bases and 1 base respectively, with 12 bases between them. This CDR3 has 15 amino acids. From germline, CDR1 is KGHSH and CDR2 LQKENI. CDR3: CASSPSERENTEAFF. The CDR3 DNA is TGTGCCAGCTCACCCTCTGAGAGGGAGAACACTGAAGCTTTCTTT.

The genes are TRBV7-9 and TRBJ2-1; a possible D gene is TRBD2 (6 bases). This CDR3 has 14 amino acids. With 5 bases removed from V and 3 bases from J, the gap between germline ends came to 11 bases. The V gene's germline CDR1 is SEHNR and CDR2 FQNEAQ (reference sequence). In DNA, the CDR3 is TGTGCCAGCAGCCCGGAGCGGGTCTACAATGAGCAGTTCTTC. Encoded protein: CASSPERVYNEQFF.

This chain links TRBV11-1 with TRBJ1-3; 7 bases are shared with TRBD1. Germline assignment: CDR1 SGHAT and CDR2 FQDESV (reference sequence). V shed 3 bases and J 0 bases; nucleotides not matched to a gene: 5. The CDR3 consists of 16 residues. This chain's CDR3 is CASSFWTGLSGNTIYF. DNA for the CDR3: TGTGCCAGCAGCTTTTGGACAGGCCTCTCTGGAAACACCATATATTTT.

The CDR3 DNA reads as TGTGCCAGCAGTCGAGGACAGGCATTGCCATCCTCTGAAGCTTTCTTT. Translation: CASSRGQALPSSEAFF. The V gene is TRBV6-6, the J gene TRBJ1-1, with 7 positions matching TRBD1. Trimming cost V 5 bases and J 6 bases; bases outside gene matches: 15. Germline CDR1 reads MNHNY; CDR2 reads SVGAGI (reference sequence). The CDR3 spans 16 residues.

This chain joins TRBV11-2 and TRBJ2-5; 12 bases fit TRBD2. The V gene's germline CDR1 is SGHAT and CDR2 FQNNGV. The CDR3 is 17 amino acids. The ends lost 1 base at V and 1 base at J; junction bases unmatched: 4. The CDR3 region has the DNA TGTGCCAGCAGCTTAGGGAGGACTAGCGGGGCCCAAGAGACCCAGTACTTC. This gives the protein CASSLGRTSGAQETQYF.

The CDR3 DNA sequence: TGTGCCAGCAGTGGCGAGGGGAGGAGGGAAGCTTTCTTT. Its translation is CASSGEGRREAFF. The rearrangement uses TRBV2 and TRBJ1-1; D might be TRBD1 (5 bases). V was pared by 4 bases and J by 8 bases, with 14 bases between. CDR3 length: 13 residues. Per the germline V gene, CDR1 is SNHLY and CDR2 is FYNNEI.

This clone was seen only once. J is TRBJ2-1 and V is TRBV11-2, with 16 bases aligning to TRBD2. The CDR3 contains 15 residues. The V gene end was trimmed by 5 bases and the J gene end by 10 bases; junction bases not matched to a gene: 5. Germline CDR1 SGHAT, CDR2 FQNNGV. The CDR3 is CASSAGLAGGLEQFF. CDR3 nucleotides: TGTGCCAGCAGCGCGGGACTAGCGGGGGGGCTGGAGCAGTTCTTC. The whole variable domain, remainder taken from reference TRBV11-2 and TRBJ2-1, is EAGVAQSPRYKIIEKRQSVAFWCNPISGHATLYWYQQILGQGPKLLIQFQNNGVVDDSQLPKDRFSAERLKGVDSTLKIQPAKLEDSAVYLCASSAGLAGGLEQFFGPGTRLTVL.

V is TRBV19 and J is TRBJ1-1, with D maybe TRBD1 (5 bases). Germline-derived CDR1 and CDR2 are LNHDA and SQIVND (reference sequence). The CDR3 spans 15 residues. Between the trimmed V and J ends, which lost 4 bases and 6 bases, there was a span of 18 bases. CDR3 nucleotide sequence: TGTGCCAGTAGTACCAAAACGGGGGGTTCGCCTGAAGCTTTCTTT. This gives the protein CASSTKTGGSPEAFF. Together with reference TRBV19 and TRBJ1-1, the CDR3 gives the full variable domain: DGGITQSPKYLFRKEGQNVTLSCEQNLNHDAMYWYRQDPGQGLRLIYYSQIVNDFQKGDIAEGYSVSREKKESFPLTVTSAQKNPTAFYLCASSTKTGGSPEAFFGQGTRLTVV.

This rearrangement joins TRBV6-5 to TRBJ1-6; D might be TRBD1 (5 bases). Germline V gene sequence: CDR1 MNHEY, CDR2 SVGAGI. The V end was cut by 8 bases, the J end by 4 bases, with 9 bases between. CDR3 length equals 13 residues. DNA of the CDR3: TGTGCCAGCGGGGGGGGTTATAATTCACCCCTCCACTTT. It yields the protein CASGGGYNSPLHF.

The V gene is TRBV11-2, the J gene TRBJ2-1; 10 bases are a match to TRBD2. The CDR3 length is 14 residues. CDR1 and CDR2 (germline): SGHAT, FQNNGV. With V trimmed by 1 base and J by 10 bases, 4 bases remained unmatched. CDR3 in DNA: TGTGCCAGCAGCTTAGCTCTAGCGGGAGTGGAGCAGTTCTTC. Translation gives CASSLALAGVEQFF.

The V and J genes are TRBV18 and TRBJ2-7; D may be TRBD1 (6 bases). Per the germline V gene, CDR1 is KGHSH and CDR2 is LQKENI. Trimming left V 3 bases short and J 0 bases short, with 15 bases between. CDR3 size: 16 residues. CDR3 residues: CASSPTYTGSSYEQYF. Written as DNA, the CDR3 is TGTGCCAGCTCACCGACCTACACAGGGAGCTCCTACGAGCAGTACTTC.

The chain has TRBV7-2 and TRBJ2-7, with a weak D call TRBD2 (6 bases). Germline assignment: CDR1 SGHTA and CDR2 FQGNSA. Trimming left V 5 bases short and J 0 bases short, with 17 bases between. The CDR3 loop spans 16 amino acids. As DNA, the CDR3 is TGTGCCAGCAGCCCCAGCGTTAGCGGTCTCTCCTACGAGCAGTACTTC. It translates to CASSPSVSGLSYEQYF. The full variable domain, its missing parts supplied by reference TRBV7-2 and TRBJ2-7, is GAGVSQSPSNKVTEKGKDVELRCDPISGHTALYWYRQSLGQGLEFLIYFQGNSAPDKSGLPSDRFSAERTGGSVSTLTIQRTQQEDSAVYLCASSPSVSGLSYEQYFGPGTRLTVT.

As concerns this clone: Compared with germline, one end of the junction differs, possibly owing to a read error. The rearrangement uses TRBV20-1 and TRBJ2-5; D is undetermined. CDR1 is DFQATT, CDR2 SNEGSKA, per germline (reference sequence). This CDR3 is built from 11 residues. CDR3 bases: TGCAGTGCTTCACTCCAAGAGATCCAGTACTTC. It translates to CSASLQEIQYF.

This chain links TRBV12-2 with TRBJ2-7; whether TRBD2, the table's D call, matches the DNA was not checked. TRBV12-2 is designated a pseudogene. This CDR3 has 15 amino acids. Here the CDR3 reads CASPPDGGSSYEQYF. The CDR3 nucleotides are TGTGCAAGCCCCCCCGACGGGGGAAGCTCCTACGAGCAGTACTTC.

The gene calls are TRBV19 and TRBJ2-1, with D possibly matching TRBD1 (6 bases). The CDR3 is 12 residues long. The germline V gene has CDR1 LNHDA and CDR2 SQIVND (reference sequence). Trimming cost V 8 bases and J 3 bases, with 8 bases left between them. CDR3 coding DNA: TGTGCCAGTGCAGGGGACTACAATGAGCAGTTCTTC. It translates to CASAGDYNEQFF.

V gene TRBV4-1 combines with J gene TRBJ1-6; D is unclear. This CDR3 region has 15 residues. The V end was cut by 1 base, the J end by 6 bases, with 10 bases between. CDR1 is MGHRA, CDR2 YSYEKL, per germline. The CDR3 reads CASSQVLQINSPLHF. CDR3 bases: TGCGCCAGCAGCCAAGTTTTGCAGATTAATTCACCCCTCCACTTT.

This clone showed up just once. The chain recombines TRBV18 with TRBJ2-7; tentative D call: TRBD2 (6 bases). The CDR3 is 16 residues long. CDR1 is KGHSH, CDR2 LQKENI, per germline. Trimming took off 1 base at V and 4 bases at J, with 17 bases between the two ends. As DNA, the CDR3 is TGTGCCAGCTCACCACAGACCGGGACTCTGGGGTACGAGCAGTACTTC. Its translation is CASSPQTGTLGYEQYF.

This chain uses TRBV7-2 with TRBJ2-7, with 9 nucleotides matching TRBD2. This CDR3 region has 16 residues. The germline CDR1 and CDR2 sequences are SGHTA and FQGNSA. Unmatched junction bases numbered 11, after V lost 2 bases and J lost 6 bases. The chain's CDR3 is CASSLQAGGLASEQYF. Written as DNA, the CDR3 is TGTGCCAGCAGCTTACAGGCAGGGGGACTAGCTAGCGAGCAGTACTTC.